This entry describes one T cell receptor (beta chain). These data belong to a study of technical replicates of blood from several donors. CDR3 length: 15 residues. V lost 1 base, J lost 5 bases, and 12 bases lay in between. Germline lookup yields CDR1 SGHVS and CDR2 FQNEAQ. The table came from immunoSEQ multiplex PCR; TCRdb's copy has only in-frame clones and leaves some out. This table holds about 83,000 clones, more than 90% found once. The TCR was taken from a human donor in good health. This rearrangement joins TRBV7-8 to TRBJ1-5; D may be TRBD1 (6 bases). Sequenced input: T cells isolated from PBMCs. DNA for the CDR3: TGTGCCAGCAGCTTAGTAACGGGACATTATCAGCCCCAGCATTTT. It codes for CASSLVTGHYQPQHF.